The source of this TCR beta chain is a study of T cells in Graves' hyperthyroidism and ophthalmopathy (dated by TCRdb to between 2017 and 2020). General notes on the study: Peripheral blood samples were taken at the time of initial diagnosis, prior to any treatment. Following sampling, methimazole starting at 30 mg daily was given to hyperthyroidism patients, and high-dose intravenous methylprednisolone was given to ophthalmopathy patients. The paper reports TCR Vbeta CDR3 sequencing of fewer than 150 peripheral blood samples: around 45 ophthalmopathy, fewer than 80 hyperthyroidism and approximately 17 progressor patients. To identify distinguishing TCR V-J signatures, a discovery cohort of about a hundred patients was used, comprising 43 with Graves' ophthalmopathy and 57 with stable Graves' hyperthyroidism. For training and testing, the 100 or so patients in the discovery cohort were randomly divided in a 7:3 ratio. In addition, the study compared T-cell repertoires in thyroid tissue and in blood from about six Graves' hyperthyroidism patients. Prospective prediction of ophthalmopathy was tested in an independent validation cohort consisting of about 19 hyperthyroidism patients and 15 to 17 patients who later progressed to ophthalmopathy.

The TCR beta CDR3 regions were amplified from RNA transcripts. The first round of RT-PCR for the TCR CDR3 was performed with the HTBI primer set and the Qiagen OneStep RT-PCR kit. Libraries were constructed in a second round of multiplex PCR, after which size selection and purification were performed. Paired-end sequencing of the libraries was performed with 100 bp reads on an Illumina HiSeq2000. The original pipeline was this. Raw data were processed with SOAPnuke, discarding reads with adapters, uncalled bases, mean Phred below 15, or no exact constant-primer or identifier match. High-quality paired reads were merged with COPE v1.2.5, and unique nucleotide sequences were defined as clonotypes. MiTCR v1.1 was used to align the clonotypes against IMGT TRBV, TRBD and TRBJ reference segments. Analysis was restricted to V-J combinations with a frequency above 0.0001, which covered 98% to 99.2% of repertoires. A TCS score was defined as the ratio of F50 (clonal expansion) to E x V (chaos), with BLOSUM62-based TCRdist applied between CDR3 peptides within each V-J. Welch's t-statistics and random forest reduced approximately 520 V-J features to 13, which were used in a naive Bayes classifier (R e1071). Using fastp at Q25 and MiXCR, TCRdb reprocessed the public reads and kept productive beta chains. Every distinct CDR3 protein forms one entry, paired with its most common genes and DNA. The V and J calls here are based on TCRdb, not the publication. The sample table holds about 270,000 distinct CDR3 sequences, of which about 20% were seen once. The biggest ten clones account for around 62% of the sample.

This clonotype was counted many times. What antigen it recognizes has not been identified. Base qualities are not at hand, and no much larger clone is one base apart. The study at large found these results: Sample size was not statistically predetermined, and investigators were not blinded to group allocation. A 13 V-J signature model separated ophthalmopathy from stable hyperthyroidism, with over 85% sensitivity and 81.08% specificity in cross-validation and 80%/75% in testing. Blood samples also contained most of the expanded thyroid clonotypes (frequency above 0.001), which suggests that blood repertoires may reflect thyroid immune responses. In validation, the model predicted progression to ophthalmopathy with 60% to 71% sensitivity and 72% to 75% specificity, a median of about 6.7 months before onset.

Moderately to severely active disease, a Clinical Activity Score of at least 3, a NOSPECS grade of at least 4, and a duration under 3 months were present in ophthalmopathy patients. Patients with uncontrolled infections, other autoimmune diseases, pregnancy or lactation were excluded. Diagnoses relied on clinical symptoms, serum thyroxine and TRAb, thyroid ultrasound and orbital computed tomography. Ficoll-Paque density gradient centrifugation was used to isolate PBMCs from approximately 11 ml of fresh peripheral blood. Total RNA was extracted using Trizol reagent, and RNA quality was assessed on an Agilent 2100 Bioanalyzer. CDR1 and CDR2 are drawn from the germline V gene: SGHTA, FQGTGA. V loses 5 bases, J loses 7 bases, and the germline ends lie 13 bases apart. Its CDR3 holds 13 amino acids, cysteine through phenylalanine. Just the 39-base CDR3 DNA is kept, in frame starting at base 1.

Recombination connected TRBV7-3 to TRBJ2-3, with the D gene not clear enough to name. The sequence derives from a man aged 25 to 40 with Graves' ophthalmopathy. Input material: blood. The DNA sequence follows: TGTGCCAGCAGCCAAGAGGCAGCGTATACGCAGTATTTT. Translated, it gives CASSQEAAYTQYF.